The entry below gives a single T cell receptor beta chain sequence along with its context. Its antigen remains unidentified. These data belong to a study of shared clonotypes between healthy human individuals. Findings of the study overall: Unshared clonotypes carried lower generation probabilities than those common to all four donors.

The length of the CDR3 is 14 residues. The V segment lost 3 bases and the J segment 5 bases; nucleotides outside the gene matches: 5. CDR1 is MNHEY, CDR2 SMNVEV, per germline (reference sequence). Sequenced by immunoSEQ multiplex PCR; TCRdb stores in-frame clones only, minus some. The data contain over 2,000,000 clones, around 93% of them singletons. Naive CD8 cells comprised CD45RO-negative, CCR7-positively selected cells, excluding terminally differentiated effector memory CD45RA+ cells. Donors were healthy HIV-negative adults without recently reported acute infections or vaccinations. Sequenced input: naive CD8+ T cells from PBMCs. The rearrangement uses TRBV27 and TRBJ2-7, with 9 bases that match TRBD1. The sequence derives from a man aged 18 to 30 in good health. Some clones in this sample may be carry-over from other donors' samples. The CDR3 DNA follows: TGTGCCAGCAGTTTCGGGACAGGGCACCACGAGCAGTACTTC. Its protein is CASSFGTGHHEQYF.